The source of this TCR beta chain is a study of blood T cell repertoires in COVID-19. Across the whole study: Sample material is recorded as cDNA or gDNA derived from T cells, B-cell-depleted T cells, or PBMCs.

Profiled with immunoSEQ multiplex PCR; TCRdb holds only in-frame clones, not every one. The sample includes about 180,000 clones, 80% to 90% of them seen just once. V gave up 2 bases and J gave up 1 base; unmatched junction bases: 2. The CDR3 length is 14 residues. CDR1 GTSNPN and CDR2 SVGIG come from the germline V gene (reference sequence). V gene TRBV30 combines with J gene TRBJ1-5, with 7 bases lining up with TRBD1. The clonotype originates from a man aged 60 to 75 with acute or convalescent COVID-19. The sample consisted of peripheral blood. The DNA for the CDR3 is TGTGCCTGGAGTTTGGGACAGAGCAATCAGCCCCAGCATTTT. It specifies CAWSLGQSNQPQHF.